These 25 T cell receptor beta chains share one sample of origin, sequenced in a study of blood T cells in healthy people across ages. The second PCR ran about 7 to 12 cycles with a sample-barcoded 5' primer and J-beta primers. TCRdb re-derived calls from the 5' RACE reads in MiXCR, one entry per CDR3 protein. The sample carries roughly 2 million distinct CDR3 sequences, 49% recorded once. Material: blood. Every receptor here comes from a woman in her thirties or forties in good health.

The chain has TRBV7-2 and TRBJ2-1, with 9 bases identical to TRBD2. V dropped 2 bases and J dropped 5; count of bases not matched to a gene: 1. Germline V lookup: CDR1 SGHTA, CDR2 FQGNSA. This CDR3 comprises 14 residues. The CDR3, as DNA: TGTGCCAGCAGCTTATGGACTAGCGACAATGAGCAGTTCTTC. Translated, it gives CASSLWTSDNEQFF.

The V gene is TRBV27, the J gene TRBJ2-5; D gene ambiguous. The CDR3 has 13 residues. V lost 6 bases and J 5 bases, leaving 13 bases between the germline ends. Germline values: CDR1 MNHEY, CDR2 SMNVEV (reference sequence). The CDR3 coding sequence is TGTGCCAGCAGACTACTGTCGCGCGAGACCCAGTACTTC. This codes for CASRLLSRETQYF.

This clonotype was recorded a few times. The V call is TRBV28, the J call TRBJ2-3; D is unclear. Per the germline V gene, CDR1 is MDHEN and CDR2 is SYDVKM. CDR3 length: 16 residues. V lost 4 bases and J 6 bases, leaving 20 bases between the germline ends. The CDR3 coding sequence is TGTGCCAGCAGTTCCAACTCCCCCCAATCGATGGATACGCAGTATTTT. This encodes CASSSNSPQSMDTQYF.

The chain has TRBV27 and TRBJ1-2; D ambiguous. V was trimmed by 3 bases and J by 2 bases, leaving 7 bases between them. Germline V gene data show CDR1 as MNHEY and CDR2 as SMNVEV (reference sequence). CDR3 length: 13 residues. The CDR3 region has the DNA TGTGCCAGCAGTTTGTCTGAGAACTATGGCTACACCTTC. This encodes CASSLSENYGYTF.

The chain recombines TRBV24-1 with TRBJ2-1, with TRBD1 identical over 7 bases. Germline V lookup: CDR1 KGHDR, CDR2 SFDVKD. The CDR3 runs to 13 residues. J was trimmed by 8 bases and V by 5 bases; bases with no gene match: 5. The CDR3 spells CATSAPGGDEQFF. The CDR3 DNA sequence: TGTGCCACCAGTGCGCCAGGGGGTGATGAGCAGTTCTTC.

V and J are TRBV12-3 or TRBV12-4 and TRBJ2-1, with 8 bases fitting TRBD1. This CDR3 is built from 15 residues. The trim removed 6 bases at V and 0 bases at J, leaving 4 bases unmatched. CDR3 bases: TGTGCCAGCAGAAGCACAGGGGGCTCCTACAATGAGCAGTTCTTC. Its protein is CASRSTGGSYNEQFF.

This clonotype has only a few counts. The genes are TRBV6-5 and TRBJ2-5; D is possibly TRBD2 (6 bases). The CDR3 sequence is 16 residues long. In germline, CDR1 is MNHEY, CDR2 SVGAGI. V lost 4 bases to trimming and J lost 0 bases, with 15 bases between them. The CDR3 region is CASSFLLSGDQETQYF. The DNA of the CDR3 is TGTGCCAGCAGTTTCCTCTTATCGGGGGACCAAGAGACCCAGTACTTC.

This clonotype showed up just a few times. The V and J genes are TRBV12-3 or TRBV12-4 and TRBJ2-4, with TRBD2 matching 8 bases. This CDR3 contains 15 residues. V lost 3 bases, J lost 4 bases, and 5 bases stayed unmatched. Here the CDR3 DNA reads TGTGCCAGCAGTTTCGTGGGACTAGTAAAAAACATTCAGTACTTC. This translates into CASSFVGLVKNIQYF.

The rearrangement links TRBV20-1 to TRBJ2-1; possible D gene TRBD2, 6 bases. Trimming took 7 bases from V and 5 from J, leaving 12 bases between them. The CDR3 covers 12 residues. CDR1 is DFQATT and CDR2 is SNEGSKA in the germline V gene (reference sequence). CDR3 nucleotide sequence: TGCAGTGTTGCCCGACTAGACAATGAGCAGTTCTTC. It encodes CSVARLDNEQFF.

Many counts were recorded for this clonotype. The gene calls are TRBV10-3 and TRBJ2-7; D is perhaps TRBD1 or TRBD2 (5 bases each). This CDR3 spans 17 amino acids. Trimming took 2 bases from V and 5 from J, leaving 22 bases between them. The germline gives CDR1 ENHRY, CDR2 SYGVKD. CDR3 in amino acids: CAISEAIFRESPHEQYF. The DNA of the CDR3 is TGTGCCATCAGTGAGGCAATTTTCAGGGAGTCCCCCCACGAGCAGTACTTC.

This clonotype has only one observation. At one end, the junction sequence differs from germline, possibly due to a read error. The chain carries TRBV27 and TRBJ2-1; the match to TRBD2 covers 13 bases. CDR1 is MNHEY, CDR2 SMNVEV, per germline (reference sequence). This CDR3 has 17 residues. In DNA form, the CDR3 reads TGTGCCAGCAGCAGACTAGCGGGGGGTACCACCTACAATGGGCAGTTCTTC. Protein sequence: CASSRLAGGTTYNGQFF.

This chain links TRBV20-1 with TRBJ2-7; D gene ambiguous. Germline CDR1 and CDR2: DFQATT and SNEGSKA (reference sequence). The CDR3 is 14 amino acids. V shed 3 bases and J shed 0 bases, with 12 bases lying between them. CDR3 bases: TGCAGTGCTAGCCCCGGAGTAAGCTCCTACGAGCAGTACTTC. Translation: CSASPGVSSYEQYF.

The chain combines TRBV6-6 with TRBJ1-5; D is possibly TRBD1 (5 bases). Trimming pared 6 bases from V and 4 bases from J, leaving 16 bases between. The CDR3 covers 15 residues. Germline CDR1 reads MNHNY; CDR2 reads SVGAGI (reference sequence). The CDR3 reads CASSNIDSSNQPQHF. For the CDR3, the DNA is TGTGCCAGCAGCAACATCGACAGCTCTAATCAGCCCCAGCATTTT.

As concerns this clonotype: One base away lies a much larger clone, so this may be a sequencing read error. V gene TRBV7-2 combines with J gene TRBJ2-3; TRBD2 matches 14 bases. There are 16 residues in the CDR3. Germline V lookup: CDR1 SGHTA, CDR2 FQGNSA. V shed 5 bases, J shed 1 base, and the junction held 2 bases outside the gene matches. The CDR3 sequence is CASSMGLAGGTDTQYF. The CDR3 nucleotides read TGTGCCAGCAGCATGGGACTAGCGGGGGGCACAGATACGCAGTATTTT.

This clonotype was seen only a few times. V and J are TRBV9 and TRBJ2-3; D remains unclear. This CDR3 is 16 amino acids long. Looked up from germline, CDR1 is SGDLS and CDR2 is YYNGEE. V shed 4 bases and J shed 0 bases, with 15 bases lying between them. CDR3 nucleotides: TGTGCCAGCAGCCCCCGAGAGACCCCGAGCACAGATACGCAGTATTTT. This codes for CASSPRETPSTDTQYF.

This clonotype was recorded a few times. The rearrangement joins TRBV4-2 to TRBJ1-2; D gene unclear. The germline V gene encodes CDR1 LGHNA and CDR2 YNFKEQ. This CDR3 contains 15 residues. V lost 0 bases, J lost 4 bases, and 12 bases lay in between. CDR3 sequence: CASSQETRSSYGYTF. The CDR3 DNA follows: TGTGCCAGCAGCCAAGAGACCAGGAGTAGCTATGGCTACACCTTC.

V and J are TRBV4-1 and TRBJ2-1, with TRBD2 matching 13 bases. The ends lost 4 bases at V and 0 bases at J; junction bases unmatched: 9. The CDR3 sequence is 19 residues long. CDR1 and CDR2 from the germline V gene are MGHRA and YSYEKL. The CDR3 protein is CASSLWTSGGPSSYNEQFF. The CDR3 DNA reads as TGCGCCAGCAGCCTCTGGACTAGCGGGGGCCCGAGCTCCTACAATGAGCAGTTCTTC.

This chain joins TRBV3-1 and TRBJ2-7, with 9 bases fitting TRBD2. CDR1 and CDR2 (germline): LGHDT, YNNKEL (reference sequence). The CDR3 spans 17 residues. The J segment lost 0 bases and the V segment lost 3 bases, leaving 9 bases of the junction unmatched. CDR3 DNA sequence: TGTGCCAGCAGCCATGGATGCAGCGGGGGGCACTCCTACGAGCAGTACTTC. Protein sequence: CASSHGCSGGHSYEQYF.

V usage is TRBV20-1 and J usage is TRBJ2-1, with 8 bases aligning to TRBD2. J gave up 4 bases and V 0 bases, and 20 bases lay outside the gene matches. The CDR3 consists of 20 residues. In germline, CDR1 is DFQATT, CDR2 SNEGSKA (reference sequence). DNA of the CDR3: TGCAGTGCTAGAGATACGATCCGTCAATCGGTAGCGGGGCTTTACAATGAGCAGTTCTTC. This translates into CSARDTIRQSVAGLYNEQFF.

This clonotype occurred once. The chain carries TRBV9 and TRBJ2-3, with 8 bases lining up with TRBD2. V was clipped by 0 bases and J by 2 bases; unmatched bases: 5. Germline V CDR1 and CDR2: SGDLS, YYNGEE. CDR3 length: 16 amino acids. CDR3 amino acids: CASSVVSGGYTDTQYF. DNA of the CDR3: TGTGCCAGCAGCGTAGTAAGCGGGGGCTACACAGATACGCAGTATTTT.

This rearrangement joins TRBV4-2 to TRBJ1-1; a possible D gene is TRBD1 (6 bases). Germline loops: CDR1 LGHNA, CDR2 YNFKEQ. V was cut by 4 bases and J by 8 bases, with 17 bases left in between. CDR3 length equals 14 residues. The CDR3 loop is CASSLVKGTKEAFF. The CDR3 DNA follows: TGTGCCAGCAGCCTCGTGAAAGGGACAAAGGAAGCTTTCTTT.

V usage is TRBV6-2 or TRBV6-3 and J usage is TRBJ2-7; a weak D match, TRBD1 (6 bases). The CDR3 extends over 16 amino acids. V was trimmed by 2 bases and J by 2 bases, leaving 16 bases between them. Germline values: CDR1 MNHEY, CDR2 SVGEGT. The CDR3 is CASSYLVRDTAYEQYF. Here the CDR3 DNA reads TGTGCCAGCAGTTACCTGGTCCGGGACACGGCCTACGAGCAGTACTTC.

This clonotype has just one count. The J gene is TRBJ2-7, the V gene TRBV5-6, with a possible D match to TRBD1 (5 bases). CDR3 size: 14 residues. Germline loops: CDR1 SGHDT, CDR2 YYEEEE. V was clipped by 4 bases and J by 2 bases, with 13 bases between them. The CDR3 loop reads CASSAGHLTYEQYF. In nucleotides, the CDR3 is TGTGCCAGCAGCGCAGGACACCTAACCTACGAGCAGTACTTC.

This clonotype has just a few counts. The chain joins TRBV9 to TRBJ2-3, with 11 bases aligning to TRBD2. CDR3 length: 16 amino acids. The J segment lost 6 bases and the V segment lost 0 bases, leaving 6 bases of the junction unmatched. CDR1 is SGDLS and CDR2 is YYNGEE in the germline V gene. For the CDR3, the DNA is TGTGCCAGCAGCGTAGGTCCTAGCGGGGGGACGGATACGCAGTATTTT. This sequence encodes CASSVGPSGGTDTQYF.

This clonotype was counted a few times. V is TRBV7-8 and J is TRBJ1-6, with a tentative D call TRBD1 (5 bases). Trimming took off 1 base at V and 11 bases at J, with 15 bases between the two ends. The germline CDR1 and CDR2 sequences are SGHVS and FQNEAQ. The CDR3 is 15 residues long. DNA of the CDR3: TGTGCCAGCAGCTTAGAACGGGCAGGGCAGCCACCCCTCCACTTT. As protein: CASSLERAGQPPLHF.